One T cell receptor (beta chain) is described in this entry. Its antigen has not been determined. Base qualities are missing; no much larger clone stands one base away. Libraries were constructed by the immunoSEQ multiplex PCR assay. TCRdb obtained this table from immuneACCESS and retained in-frame rearrangements with V and J assigned. These tables miss some clones; where compared with another copy, unresolved V genes account for less than half of the shortfall, and the remainder is unexplained. The sample contains some 71,000 clones, approximately 79% of them found a single time. 15% to 20% of the sample lies in the top ten. This sample was taken from a study of radiotherapy plus CTLA-4 blockade in lung cancer (dated by TCRdb to the late 2010s). As for the study more broadly: Objective responses were observed in about a sixth of enrolled patients, and disease control was achieved in approximately 29%. On the study overall, not on this receptor specifically: The strongest predictors of response were reported to be early dynamic shifts in blood T cell clones along with a rise in serum interferon-beta following radiation. After treatment with radiotherapy and ipilimumab, TCR clones that originated in tumors expanded in peripheral blood.

After removal of 1 base from V and 1 base from J, the junction retains 7 bases not matched to a gene. Via the germline V gene, CDR1 is SGHVS and CDR2 FNYEAQ. CDR3 length: 17 amino acids, cysteine to phenylalanine. The retained sequence is limited to the CDR3, 51 bases, with the frame set at the first base. The study tested focal radiation therapy combined with CTLA-4 blockade (ipilimumab) in patients with chemo-refractory metastatic non-small-cell lung cancer. Recombination connected TRBV7-6 to TRBJ2-7; TRBD2 agrees with 10 junctional bases. This clonotype was sampled from a human donor with non-small cell lung cancer whose response to radiotherapy plus ipilimumab could not be evaluated. Some clones in this sample may be carry-over from other donors' samples. The source was peripheral blood, collected from a patient treated with radiotherapy plus ipilimumab. The sequenced DNA: TGTGCCAGCAGCTTAGATCCCCCACTAGCGGGGTCCTACGAGCAGTACTTC. The resulting protein is CASSLDPPLAGSYEQYF.